This T cell receptor beta chain was captured by sequencing in a study of CD8 T cells in ankylosing spondylitis. The CDR3 sequence is 16 residues long. The trim removed 4 bases at V and 5 bases at J, leaving 8 bases unmatched. Each CDR3 protein is one row after TCRdb ran MiXCR on the 5' RACE reads. The sample has about 33,000 distinct CDR3 sequences; over 12% are singletons. Sequencing input: blood. The sequence derives from a male donor with ankylosing spondylitis or in good health (not recorded which). This chain uses TRBV12-3 or TRBV12-4 with TRBJ2-2; 9 bases map to TRBD2. CDR3 amino acids: CASSSGGREWTGELFF. The CDR3 nucleotides are TGTGCCAGCAGTTCTGGCGGGAGGGAATGGACCGGGGAGCTGTTTTTT.